These 14 T cell receptor beta chains were all obtained from the same sample, sequenced in a study of T-cell reconstitution after alpha-beta-depleted transplantation in children. TCRbeta library construction was performed incorporating unique molecular identifiers. TCRdb analysed the PCR reads with MiXCR anew, one entry per CDR3 protein. The sample includes about 72,000 distinct CDR3 sequences, 5.5% to 7.5% of them seen just once. The source material was PBMCs from the stem cell graft donor, sampled from the stem cell graft. The receptors were gathered from a human donor who donated a stem cell graft to a child with acute lymphoblastic leukemia.

The genes are TRBV6-1 and TRBJ2-1; 11 nucleotides match TRBD2. V shed 4 bases and J 5 bases; nucleotides not matched to a gene: 16. This CDR3 is built from 19 residues. Germline-derived CDR1 and CDR2 are MNHNS and SASEGT. Written as DNA, the CDR3 is TGTGCCAGCAGTGCAGCACAGGGGCCTAGCGGGAGGAGGGACAATGAGCAGTTCTTC. Amino acids: CASSAAQGPSGRRDNEQFF.

This chain joins TRBV5-1 and TRBJ2-7; 7 bases agree with TRBD1. Looked up from germline, CDR1 is SGHRS and CDR2 is YFSETQ. V lost 2 bases and J lost 0; bases outside the gene matches: 8. The CDR3 totals 16 residues. The CDR3 spells CASSFNTNRGSYEQYF. Written as DNA, the CDR3 is TGCGCCAGCAGCTTCAACACCAACAGGGGCTCCTACGAGCAGTACTTC. The full variable domain, completed using reference TRBV5-1 and TRBJ2-7, is KAGVTQTPRYLIKTRGQQVTLSCSPISGHRSVSWYQQTPGQGLQFLFEYFSETQRNKGNFPGRFSGRQFSNSRSEMNVSTLELGDSALYLCASSFNTNRGSYEQYFGPGTRLTVT.

CDR3 in DNA: TGTGCCAGTAGTATAGTCGACAGAATTAACTATGGCTACACCTTC. Translating gives CASSIVDRINYGYTF. The V and J genes are TRBV19 and TRBJ1-2; a possible D gene is TRBD1 (5 bases). The CDR3 extends over 15 amino acids. The V end was cut by 1 base, the J end by 1 base, with 10 bases between. CDR1 and CDR2 (germline): LNHDA, SQIVND (reference sequence). Full variable domain (rest looked up from reference TRBV19 and TRBJ1-2): DGGITQSPKYLFRKEGQNVTLSCEQNLNHDAMYWYRQDPGQGLRLIYYSQIVNDFQKGDIAEGYSVSREKKESFPLTVTSAQKNPTAFYLCASSIVDRINYGYTFGSGTRLTVV.

The J gene is TRBJ2-4, the V gene TRBV4-3; D call uncertain. V was pared by 4 bases and J by 4 bases, with 11 bases between. Germline V gene data show CDR1 as LGHNA and CDR2 as YSLEER. CDR3 length: 14 residues. CDR3 DNA sequence: TGCGCCAGCAGCCCCCTTACAGAAAAAAACATTCAGTACTTC. As protein: CASSPLTEKNIQYF.

This clonotype appeared many times. The J gene is TRBJ2-1, the V gene TRBV7-8, with 7 bases aligning to TRBD2. The CDR3 length is 16 residues. The V and J ends lost 6 bases and 1 base, in that order; junction bases with no gene match: 9. Germline V gene lookup returns CDR1 SGHVS and CDR2 FQNEAQ. In DNA, the CDR3 is TGTGCCAGCAGGCCAAATAGCGGGCCTTCCTACAATGAGCAGTTCTTC. This codes for CASRPNSGPSYNEQFF.

This clonotype was seen repeatedly, ten times or more. This chain uses TRBV29-1 with TRBJ2-5, with TRBD2 matching 8 bases. Germline CDR1 reads SQVTM; CDR2 reads ANQGSEA. There are 17 residues in the CDR3. J lost 2 bases, V lost 0 bases, and 11 bases had no gene match. The CDR3 protein is CSVEDGRGGGAQETQYF. CDR3 nucleotide sequence: TGCAGCGTTGAAGACGGGAGGGGGGGAGGCGCACAAGAGACCCAGTACTTC.

This clonotype was picked up many times. This sequence joins TRBV7-9 and TRBJ2-7; D is unresolved. V lost 1 base to trimming and J lost 3 bases, with 10 bases between them. CDR1 is SEHNR, CDR2 FQNEAQ, per germline (reference sequence). The CDR3 is 14 amino acids. The CDR3 is CASSLDLSNYEQYF. The CDR3 DNA sequence: TGTGCCAGCAGCTTAGACCTATCAAACTACGAGCAGTACTTC.

This clonotype was seen repeatedly, ten times or more. This chain links TRBV20-1 with TRBJ2-3; 9 nucleotides align to TRBD1. Germline V gene data show CDR1 as DFQATT and CDR2 as SNEGSKA (reference sequence). V gave up 0 bases and J gave up 5 bases; unmatched junction bases: 6. The CDR3 is made up of 15 amino acids. CDR3 protein: CSAREDRGGVDTQYF. The CDR3 DNA sequence: TGCAGTGCTAGAGAGGACAGGGGCGGGGTAGATACGCAGTATTTT.

This clonotype came up many times. The chain recombines TRBV20-1 with TRBJ2-4, with 7 bases fitting TRBD2. The ends lost 2 bases at V and 0 bases at J; junction bases unmatched: 13. The CDR3 is 18 residues long. The germline gives CDR1 DFQATT, CDR2 SNEGSKA (reference sequence). This CDR3 reads CSARPRLRERLAKNIQYF. The DNA of the CDR3 is TGCAGTGCTAGACCACGTTTGCGGGAGCGACTAGCCAAAAACATTCAGTACTTC.

At least ten counts were recorded for this clonotype. The chain carries TRBV4-2 and TRBJ2-1; no firm D call. The CDR3 runs to 17 residues. The germline V and J ends were trimmed by 0 bases and 0 bases, with 12 bases remaining between them. Germline CDR1 reads LGHNA; CDR2 reads YNFKEQ. The CDR3, as DNA: TGTGCCAGCAGCCAAGATCTAGGCAGCAACTCCTACAATGAGCAGTTCTTC. Protein sequence: CASSQDLGSNSYNEQFF.

This clonotype was detected many times. The V call is TRBV24-1, the J call TRBJ1-6; no clear D gene. From germline, CDR1 is KGHDR and CDR2 SFDVKD. CDR3 size: 14 residues. V was shortened by 9 bases and J by 7 bases, with 15 bases between the two germline ends. CDR3 coding DNA: TGTGCCACCTCAGCCGGACTGATAAATTCACCCCTCCACTTT. This codes for CATSAGLINSPLHF.

The rearrangement uses TRBV7-2 and TRBJ2-1, with TRBD2 identical over 10 bases. With V trimmed by 4 bases and J by 7 bases, 4 bases remained unmatched. Per germline, CDR1 SGHTA and CDR2 FQGNSA. There are 14 residues in the CDR3. CDR3 loop: CASSSGLATNEQFF. The CDR3 nucleotides are TGTGCCAGCAGCTCGGGACTAGCGACGAATGAGCAGTTCTTC. Full variable domain (remainder filled in from reference TRBV7-2 and TRBJ2-1): GAGVSQSPSNKVTEKGKDVELRCDPISGHTALYWYRQSLGQGLEFLIYFQGNSAPDKSGLPSDRFSAERTGGSVSTLTIQRTQQEDSAVYLCASSSGLATNEQFFGPGTRLTVL.

At least ten counts were recorded for this clonotype. The CDR3 reads CSATPETSAYEQYF. CDR3 nucleotide sequence: TGCAGTGCTACTCCTGAAACTAGCGCCTACGAGCAGTACTTC. V gene TRBV20-1 combines with J gene TRBJ2-7; 7 positions agree with TRBD2. Germline CDR1 and CDR2: DFQATT and SNEGSKA (reference sequence). The CDR3 consists of 14 residues. J gave up 2 bases and V 4 bases, and 8 bases lay outside the gene matches.

This clonotype has just a few counts. The chain recombines TRBV10-3 with TRBJ2-4; tentative D call: TRBD1 (6 bases). The germline V gene has CDR1 ENHRY and CDR2 SYGVKD. The CDR3 contains 16 residues. V lost 5 bases, J lost 10 bases, and 24 bases lay in between. CDR3 in amino acids: CAISPSGTQNFKIQYF. CDR3 in DNA: TGTGCCATCAGTCCCTCCGGGACACAGAATTTTAAGATTCAGTACTTC.